The 8 T cell receptor beta chains below all came from one sample that was sequenced in a study of cytomegalovirus exposure and HLA in healthy donors. TCRdb keeps only in-frame clones here, not all; method: immunoSEQ multiplex PCR. The sample yields tens of thousands of clones, 95% seen once. The sequencing sample was made of PBMCs. The origin of the receptors is a woman younger than 30 in good health and CMV-seropositive.

V usage is TRBV30 and J usage is TRBJ1-5, with a possible D match to TRBD1 (6 bases). The germline V and J ends were trimmed by 0 bases and 6 bases, with 12 bases remaining between them. The CDR3 runs to 14 residues. CDR1 is GTSNPN and CDR2 is SVGIG in the germline V gene (reference sequence). The CDR3 region has the DNA TGTGCCTGGAGTGTACCAGGGGCCGGTCAGCCCCAGCATTTT. This translates into CAWSVPGAGQPQHF. The variable domain in full, with the rest retrieved from reference TRBV30 and TRBJ1-5, is SQTIHQWPATLVQPVGSPLSLECTVEGTSNPNLYWYRQAAGRGLQLLFYSVGIGQISSEVPQNLSASRPQDRQFILSSKKLLLSDSGFYLCAWSVPGAGQPQHFGDGTRLSIL.

The rearrangement uses TRBV11-2 and TRBJ1-3; no clear D gene. The CDR3 has 14 residues. The germline V gene encodes CDR1 SGHAT and CDR2 FQNNGV. V was pared by 5 bases and J by 0 bases, with 8 bases between. The DNA of the CDR3 is TGTGCCAGCAGCCCTAGTTACTCTGGAAACACCATATATTTT. It specifies CASSPSYSGNTIYF.

This chain joins TRBV5-1 and TRBJ1-3; D gene uncertain. V was pared by 4 bases and J by 4 bases, with 9 bases between. Germline V gene data show CDR1 as SGHRS and CDR2 as YFSETQ. The CDR3 runs to 13 residues. CDR3 amino acids: CASSPAGGNTIYF. The CDR3 DNA sequence: TGCGCCAGCAGCCCAGCCGGGGGAAACACCATATATTTT.

This clone was observed once. The genes are TRBV7-8 and TRBJ2-1; D may be TRBD1 (6 bases). The CDR3 is made up of 16 amino acids. CDR1 is SGHVS and CDR2 is FQNEAQ in the germline V gene. V lost 1 base and J 0 bases, leaving 10 bases between the germline ends. The CDR3 nucleotides are TGTGCCAGCAGCTTAGACGCGGACAGCTCCTACAATGAGCAGTTCTTC. This sequence encodes CASSLDADSSYNEQFF.

The chain joins TRBV5-4 to TRBJ2-6, with a tentative D call TRBD1 (6 bases). Per germline, CDR1 SGHNT and CDR2 YYREEE (reference sequence). V lost 5 bases and J lost 0, with 12 bases in between. The CDR3 contains 16 residues. CDR3: CASSRGQISGANVLTF. For the CDR3, the DNA is TGTGCCAGCAGTCGAGGACAGATCTCTGGGGCCAACGTCCTGACTTTC.

This clone was observed once. The CDR3 here is CASSSNRGPLSGYTF. The CDR3 nucleotides read TGTGCCAGCAGCTCCAACAGGGGGCCATTAAGTGGCTACACCTTC. The chain combines TRBV7-8 with TRBJ1-2, with 9 nucleotides matching TRBD1. Germline CDR1 SGHVS, CDR2 FQNEAQ. The V gene end was trimmed by 4 bases and the J gene end by 7 bases; junction bases not matched to a gene: 10. The CDR3 runs 15 residues. Variable domain in full (rest from reference TRBV7-8 and TRBJ1-2): GAGVSQSPRYKVAKRGQDVALRCDPISGHVSLFWYQQALGQGPEFLTYFQNEAQLDKSGLPSDRFFAERPEGSVSTLKIQRTQQEDSAVYLCASSSNRGPLSGYTFGSGTRLTVV.

The gene calls are TRBV5-1 and TRBJ2-5; a possible D gene is TRBD1 (6 bases). This CDR3 is built from 16 residues. Trimming took off 0 bases at V and 0 bases at J, with 12 bases between the two ends. The germline gives CDR1 SGHRS, CDR2 YFSETQ. The CDR3 bases are TGCGCCAGCAGCTTGGCCGGGACACCCGACCAAGAGACCCAGTACTTC. Its protein product is CASSLAGTPDQETQYF. Full variable domain (remainder filled in from reference TRBV5-1 and TRBJ2-5): KAGVTQTPRYLIKTRGQQVTLSCSPISGHRSVSWYQQTPGQGLQFLFEYFSETQRNKGNFPGRFSGRQFSNSRSEMNVSTLELGDSALYLCASSLAGTPDQETQYFGPGTRLLVL.

The gene calls are TRBV28 and TRBJ1-5; no definite D call. Germline lookup yields CDR1 MDHEN and CDR2 SYDVKM. There are 15 residues in the CDR3. Trimming removed 8 bases from V and 0 bases from J, with 14 bases in between. CDR3 residues: CASGVAGYSNQPQHF. The CDR3, as DNA: TGTGCCAGCGGGGTCGCGGGCTATAGCAATCAGCCCCAGCATTTT.